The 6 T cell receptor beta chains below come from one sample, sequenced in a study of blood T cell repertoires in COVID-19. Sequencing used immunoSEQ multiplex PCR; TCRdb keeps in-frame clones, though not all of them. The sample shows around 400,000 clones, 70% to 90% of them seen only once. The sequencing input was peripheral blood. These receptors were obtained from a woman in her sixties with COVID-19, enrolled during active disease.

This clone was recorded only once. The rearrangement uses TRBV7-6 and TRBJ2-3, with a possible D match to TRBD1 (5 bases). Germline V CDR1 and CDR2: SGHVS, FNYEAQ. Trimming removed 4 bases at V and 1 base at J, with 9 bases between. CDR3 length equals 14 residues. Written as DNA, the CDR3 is TGTGCCAGCAGCTCCGACAGCCGCACAGATACGCAGTATTTT. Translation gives CASSSDSRTDTQYF.

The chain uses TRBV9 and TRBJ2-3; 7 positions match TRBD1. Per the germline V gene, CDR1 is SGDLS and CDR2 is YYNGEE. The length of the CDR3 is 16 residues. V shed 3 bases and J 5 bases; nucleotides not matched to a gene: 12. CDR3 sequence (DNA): TGTGCCAGCAGCGGGAAGAGGGGGCAACTTGGAGATACGCAGTATTTT. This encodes CASSGKRGQLGDTQYF.

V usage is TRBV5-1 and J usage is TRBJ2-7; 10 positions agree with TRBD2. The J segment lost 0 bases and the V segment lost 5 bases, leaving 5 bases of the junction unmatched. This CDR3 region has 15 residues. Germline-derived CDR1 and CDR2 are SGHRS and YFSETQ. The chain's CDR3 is CASRQSGGVSYEQYF. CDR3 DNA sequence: TGCGCCAGCAGGCAGAGCGGGGGGGTCTCCTACGAGCAGTACTTC.

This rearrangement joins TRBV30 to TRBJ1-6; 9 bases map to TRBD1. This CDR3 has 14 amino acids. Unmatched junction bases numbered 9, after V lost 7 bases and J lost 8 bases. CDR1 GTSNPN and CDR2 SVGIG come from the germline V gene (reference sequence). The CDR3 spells CAFCRDRDDSPLHF. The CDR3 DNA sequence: TGTGCCTTCTGCCGGGACAGGGATGATTCACCCCTCCACTTT.

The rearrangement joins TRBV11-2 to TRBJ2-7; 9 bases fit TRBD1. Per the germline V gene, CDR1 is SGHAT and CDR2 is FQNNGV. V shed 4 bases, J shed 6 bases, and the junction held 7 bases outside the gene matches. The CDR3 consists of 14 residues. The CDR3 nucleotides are TGTGCCAGCAGCTCCCGGACAGGGGCGGGCGAGCAGTACTTC. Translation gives CASSSRTGAGEQYF.

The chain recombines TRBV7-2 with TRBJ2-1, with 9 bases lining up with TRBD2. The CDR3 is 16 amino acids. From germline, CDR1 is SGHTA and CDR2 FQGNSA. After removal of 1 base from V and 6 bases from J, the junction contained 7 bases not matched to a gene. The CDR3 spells CASSLEGLAGFNEQFF. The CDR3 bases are TGTGCCAGCAGCTTAGAAGGCCTAGCGGGGTTCAATGAGCAGTTCTTC.